The 20 T cell receptor beta chains presented below share a single source sample, sequenced in a study of T cells in Graves' hyperthyroidism and ophthalmopathy. Amplification of TCR beta CDR3 regions used RNA as the template. The primer set for the first-round RT-PCR of the TCR CDR3 was HTBI. Using its own MiXCR run on the multiplex PCR reads, TCRdb lists one record per CDR3 protein. The sample holds under 400,000 distinct CDR3 sequences, around 14% seen once. The sample taken for sequencing was blood. The receptors here all came from a woman younger than 30 with Graves' hyperthyroidism.

This clonotype has ten or more counts. CDR3 sequence reads: CASSQRLEKETQYF. The DNA of the CDR3 is TGTGCCAGCAGCCAGAGACTGGAGAAAGAGACCCAGTACTTC. The V call is TRBV5-5, the J call TRBJ2-5; no firm D call. Germline loops: CDR1 SGHKS, CDR2 YYEKEE (reference sequence). V dropped 4 bases and J dropped 3 bases, with 13 bases sitting between them. CDR3 length: 14 amino acids.

Ten or more counts support this clonotype. The gene calls are TRBV20-1 and TRBJ2-3; D remains ambiguous. The V gene lost 6 bases and the J gene lost 6 bases, with 16 bases spanning the gap. The germline gives CDR1 DFQATT, CDR2 SNEGSKA (reference sequence). The CDR3 spans 13 residues. CDR3 sequence (DNA): TGCAGTGCCATTAACCTAGTGGTGGATACGCAGTATTTT. Its protein is CSAINLVVDTQYF.

This clonotype was seen many times. V gene TRBV6-1 combines with J gene TRBJ2-1, with 7 bases that match TRBD1. The CDR3 sequence is 17 residues long. Germline CDR1 is MNHNS and CDR2 is SASEGT. The J segment lost 2 bases and the V segment lost 0 bases, leaving 7 bases of the junction unmatched. CDR3: CASSEAHYQGAYNEQFF. The CDR3 DNA sequence: TGTGCCAGCAGTGAAGCGCACTACCAGGGGGCCTACAATGAGCAGTTCTTC.

This clonotype was seen ten or more times. The rearrangement links TRBV7-2 to TRBJ2-1; TRBD2 matches 14 bases. The V and J ends lost 5 bases and 0 bases, in that order; junction bases with no gene match: 9. The CDR3 contains 19 residues. Germline CDR1 and CDR2: SGHTA and FQGNSA. Here the CDR3 DNA reads TGTGCCAGCAGCACCGCCGGACTAGCGGGAGGTAGCTCCTACAATGAGCAGTTCTTC. Translation: CASSTAGLAGGSSYNEQFF. Full variable domain (missing parts from reference TRBV7-2 and TRBJ2-1): GAGVSQSPSNKVTEKGKDVELRCDPISGHTALYWYRQSLGQGLEFLIYFQGNSAPDKSGLPSDRFSAERTGGSVSTLTIQRTQQEDSAVYLCASSTAGLAGGSSYNEQFFGPGTRLTVL.

This clonotype was observed at least ten times. V is TRBV20-1 and J is TRBJ2-3; 10 positions agree with TRBD1. The junction had 13 bases not matched to a gene; V was cut back by 3 bases and J by 4 bases. The germline V gene has CDR1 DFQATT and CDR2 SNEGSKA (reference sequence). The CDR3 contains 17 residues. This chain's CDR3 is CSASIPPSGTGADTQYF. As DNA, the CDR3 is TGCAGTGCTAGCATACCCCCTTCCGGGACAGGGGCAGATACGCAGTATTTT.

Turning to this clonotype: A much larger clone sits a single nucleotide away, making a read error possible. Lacking the conserved final phenylalanine or tryptophan, this CDR3 likely reflects a read error. The chain carries TRBV5-5 and TRBJ2-1; D uncertain. V was clipped by 0 bases and J by 6 bases, with 7 bases between them. The CDR3 is 13 residues long. Germline V gene sequence: CDR1 SGHKS, CDR2 YYEKEE (reference sequence). Here the CDR3 DNA reads TGTGCCAGCAGCTTGGGAACCATCAATGAGCAGTTCCTC. It specifies CASSLGTINEQFL.

This clonotype was picked up many times. The chain joins TRBV25-1 to TRBJ2-7, with TRBD1 matching over 11 bases. The CDR3 runs 14 residues. V dropped 8 bases and J dropped 6; count of bases not matched to a gene: 9. The V gene's germline CDR1 is MGHDK and CDR2 SYGVNS. The chain's CDR3 is CASPLGQGASEQYF. CDR3 nucleotides: TGTGCCAGCCCGTTAGGACAGGGGGCATCCGAGCAGTACTTC.

Many counts were recorded for this clonotype. The chain uses TRBV6-1 and TRBJ2-7; tentative D call: TRBD1 (7 bases). V was pared by 3 bases and J by 0 bases, with 12 bases between. The CDR3 totals 15 residues. Germline V gene lookup returns CDR1 MNHNS and CDR2 SASEGT. CDR3 nucleotides: TGTGCCAGCAGTGATGCGGGGACAGCCTCCTACGAGCAGTACTTC. This translates into CASSDAGTASYEQYF.

In its sample, this clonotype was seen many times. The chain is built from TRBV18 and TRBJ2-7; the match to TRBD2 covers 9 bases. Germline V gene data show CDR1 as KGHSH and CDR2 as LQKENI. The CDR3 sequence is 15 residues long. V gave up 6 bases and J gave up 3 bases; unmatched junction bases: 9. The CDR3 is CASSSGLAKLYEQYF. CDR3 DNA: TGTGCCAGCTCCTCCGGACTAGCGAAACTCTACGAGCAGTACTTC.

This clonotype was found many times. This sequence joins TRBV11-2 and TRBJ2-7; possibly TRBD1 for D (5 bases). Germline CDR1 reads SGHAT; CDR2 reads FQNNGV. V shed 1 base and J shed 2 bases, with 9 bases lying between them. CDR3 length: 14 residues. For the CDR3, the DNA is TGTGCCAGCAGCTTAGGAGACAGTCCCTACGAGCAGTACTTC. This gives the protein CASSLGDSPYEQYF.

This clonotype was found a few times. The V and J genes are TRBV6-5 and TRBJ1-4; D remains unclear. CDR1 and CDR2 from the germline V gene are MNHEY and SVGAGI. This CDR3 contains 16 residues. Trimming took off 2 bases at V and 4 bases at J, with 14 bases between the two ends. CDR3 DNA: TGTGCCAGCAGTTACGTCGGGAGTCATGGTAATGAAAAACTGTTTTTT. Translating gives CASSYVGSHGNEKLFF.

This clonotype was detected ten times or more. The chain combines TRBV28 with TRBJ2-7, with unresolved D. V gave up 6 bases and J gave up 6 bases, with 15 bases separating them. Germline lookup yields CDR1 MDHEN and CDR2 SYDVKM. The CDR3 runs to 13 residues. The CDR3 reads CASSRSWGFEQYF. DNA for the CDR3: TGTGCCAGCAGCCGCTCGTGGGGATTCGAGCAGTACTTC.

Only a few counts were recorded for this clonotype. The chain carries TRBV9 and TRBJ2-1; TRBD2 matches 13 bases. The germline V gene encodes CDR1 SGDLS and CDR2 YYNGEE. This CDR3 has 17 amino acids. Trimming cost V 1 base and J 6 bases; bases outside gene matches: 7. DNA of the CDR3: TGTGCCAGCAGCGTAAGGTCCGGGACTAGCGGGATCAATGAGCAGTTCTTC. Translating gives CASSVRSGTSGINEQFF.

This clonotype was seen repeatedly, ten times or more. The rearrangement joins TRBV6-1 to TRBJ2-7, with TRBD2 matching over 9 bases. The ends lost 0 bases at V and 2 bases at J; junction bases unmatched: 5. The CDR3 covers 16 residues. Germline V gene data show CDR1 as MNHNS and CDR2 as SASEGT. For the CDR3, the DNA is TGTGCCAGCAGTGAAGCGGCTAGCGGGAACCCCTACGAGCAGTACTTC. Translation gives CASSEAASGNPYEQYF.

A note on this clonotype: A much larger clone lies a single base off, so this may be a read error. The chain links TRBV14 to TRBJ2-7; 11 bases fit TRBD2. Losses at the gene ends were 1 base for V and 4 bases for J; bases not matched to a gene: 12. Per the germline V gene, CDR1 is SGHDN and CDR2 is FVKESK. There are 18 residues in the CDR3. The CDR3 reads CASSQASPTSGRKYEQYF. The CDR3 nucleotides are TGTGCCAGCAGCCAAGCATCCCCTACTAGCGGGAGAAAGTACGAGCAGTACTTC. Supplemented by reference TRBV14 and TRBJ2-7, the full variable domain reads EAGVTQFPSHSVIEKGQTVTLRCDPISGHDNLYWYRRVMGKEIKFLLHFVKESKQDESGMPNNRFLAERTGGTYSTLKVQPAELEDSGVYFCASSQASPTSGRKYEQYFGPGTRLTVT.

This clonotype was observed at least ten times. This chain joins TRBV6-1 and TRBJ2-3, with D possibly TRBD2 on 6 matching bases. The CDR3 sequence is 14 residues long. Germline V lookup: CDR1 MNHNS, CDR2 SASEGT. Trimming removed 5 bases at V and 3 bases at J, with 12 bases between. The CDR3 DNA is TGTGCCAGCAGTTTGGGACGGGAGACAGATACGCAGTATTTT. Translating gives CASSLGRETDTQYF.

This clonotype was recorded many times. The chain uses TRBV12-3 or TRBV12-4 and TRBJ1-5; D unresolved. This CDR3 comprises 12 residues. The V and J ends lost 3 bases and 4 bases respectively, with 4 bases between them. The CDR3 nucleotides are TGTGCCAGCAGTTTGTGGAATCAGCCCCAGCATTTT. Residues: CASSLWNQPQHF.

The chain joins TRBV10-2 to TRBJ2-3; TRBD2 agrees at 8 bases. V lost 4 bases, J lost 6 bases, and 3 bases stayed unmatched. Germline values: CDR1 WSHSY, CDR2 SAAADI. This CDR3 is built from 13 residues. The CDR3 DNA is TGCGCCAGCAGTGCAGCGGGGGAGGATACGCAGTATTTT. The encoded protein is CASSAAGEDTQYF.

This clonotype appeared many times. The rearrangement joins TRBV20-1 to TRBJ2-5; D might be TRBD2 (5 bases). V was pared by 3 bases and J by 1 base, with 9 bases between. The CDR3 is made up of 13 amino acids. Germline-derived CDR1 and CDR2 are DFQATT and SNEGSKA (reference sequence). The CDR3: CSASWTAQETQYF. The CDR3 nucleotides read TGCAGTGCTAGTTGGACTGCCCAAGAGACCCAGTACTTC.

This clonotype was detected many times. V and J are TRBV6-2 or TRBV6-3 and TRBJ2-7, with TRBD2 matching over 12 bases. The CDR3 consists of 15 residues. In germline, CDR1 is MNHEY, CDR2 SVGEGT. V dropped 6 bases and J dropped 5; count of bases not matched to a gene: 8. CDR3 nucleotides: TGTGCCAGCAGGACTGGGACTAGCGGGCGCAACGAGCAGTACTTC. Translated: CASRTGTSGRNEQYF.